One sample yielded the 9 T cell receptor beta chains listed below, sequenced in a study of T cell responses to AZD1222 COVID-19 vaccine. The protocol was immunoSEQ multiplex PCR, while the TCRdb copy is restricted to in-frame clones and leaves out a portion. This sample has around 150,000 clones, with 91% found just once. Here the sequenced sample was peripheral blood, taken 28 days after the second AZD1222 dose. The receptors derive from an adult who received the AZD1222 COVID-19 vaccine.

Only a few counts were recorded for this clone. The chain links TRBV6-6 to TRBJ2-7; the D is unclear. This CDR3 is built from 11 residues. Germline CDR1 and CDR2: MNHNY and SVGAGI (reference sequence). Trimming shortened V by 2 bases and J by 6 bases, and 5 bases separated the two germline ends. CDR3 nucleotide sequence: TGTGCCAGCAGTTACCGACGCGAGCAGTACTTC. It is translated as CASSYRREQYF.

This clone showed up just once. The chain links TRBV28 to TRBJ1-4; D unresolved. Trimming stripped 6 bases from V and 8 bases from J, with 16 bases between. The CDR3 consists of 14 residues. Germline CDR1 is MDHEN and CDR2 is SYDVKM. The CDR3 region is CASRPTVSGEKLFF. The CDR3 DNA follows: TGTGCCAGCAGGCCGACCGTGAGCGGGGAAAAACTGTTTTTT.

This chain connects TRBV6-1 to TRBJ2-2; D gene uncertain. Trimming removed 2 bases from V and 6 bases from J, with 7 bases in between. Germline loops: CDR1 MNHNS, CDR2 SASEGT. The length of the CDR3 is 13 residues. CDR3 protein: CASSELGAGELFF. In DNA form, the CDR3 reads TGTGCCAGCAGTGAACTTGGGGCCGGGGAGCTGTTTTTT.

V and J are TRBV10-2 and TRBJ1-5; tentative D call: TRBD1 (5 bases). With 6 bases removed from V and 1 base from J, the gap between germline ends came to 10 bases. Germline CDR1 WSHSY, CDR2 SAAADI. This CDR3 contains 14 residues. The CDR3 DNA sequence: TGCGCCAGCAGCCCTGGGGGAAGCAATCAGCCCCAGCATTTT. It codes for CASSPGGSNQPQHF.

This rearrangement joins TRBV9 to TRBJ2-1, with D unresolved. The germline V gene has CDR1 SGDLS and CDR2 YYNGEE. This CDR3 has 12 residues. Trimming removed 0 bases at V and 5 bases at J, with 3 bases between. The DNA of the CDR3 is TGTGCCAGCAGCGTAGCTGACAATGAGCAGTTCTTC. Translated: CASSVADNEQFF.

The CDR3 sequence: CASSGGGESYNEQFF. For the CDR3, the DNA is TGTGCCAGCAGCGGGGGCGGGGAATCCTACAATGAGCAGTTCTTC. This chain links TRBV7-2 with TRBJ2-1; either TRBD1 or TRBD2 may supply D (6 bases each). The CDR3 totals 15 residues. Germline V gives CDR1 SGHTA, CDR2 FQGNSA. The V gene lost 5 bases and the J gene lost 1 base, with 12 bases spanning the gap.

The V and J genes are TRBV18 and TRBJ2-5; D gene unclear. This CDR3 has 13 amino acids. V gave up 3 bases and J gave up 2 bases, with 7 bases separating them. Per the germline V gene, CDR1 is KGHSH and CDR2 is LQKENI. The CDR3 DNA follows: TGTGCCAGCTCACCTGCCCCGCAAGAGACCCAGTACTTC. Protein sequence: CASSPAPQETQYF.

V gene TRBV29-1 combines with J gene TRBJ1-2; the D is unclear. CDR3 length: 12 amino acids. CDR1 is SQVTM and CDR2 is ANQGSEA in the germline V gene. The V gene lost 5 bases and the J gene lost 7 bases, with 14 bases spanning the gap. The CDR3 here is CSVSTSLAGYTF. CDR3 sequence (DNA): TGCAGCGTTTCGACGTCGCTCGCTGGCTACACCTTC.

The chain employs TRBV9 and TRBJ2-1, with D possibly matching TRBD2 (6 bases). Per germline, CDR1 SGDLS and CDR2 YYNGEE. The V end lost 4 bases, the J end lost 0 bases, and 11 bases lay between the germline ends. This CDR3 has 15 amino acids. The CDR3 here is CASSPMTSSYNEQFF. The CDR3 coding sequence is TGTGCCAGCAGCCCTATGACTAGCTCCTACAATGAGCAGTTCTTC. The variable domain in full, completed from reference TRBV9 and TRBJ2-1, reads DSGVTQTPKHLITATGQRVTLRCSPRSGDLSVYWYQQSLDQGLQFLIQYYNGEERAKGNILERFSAQQFPDLHSELNLSSLELGDSALYFCASSPMTSSYNEQFFGPGTRLTVL.